Each of the 11 T cell receptor beta chains below was sequenced from the same sample in a study of PD-1 blockade in classical Hodgkin lymphoma (dated by TCRdb to the early 2020s). The library was generated by the immunoSEQ multiplex PCR assay. TCRdb took this table from immuneACCESS and kept in-frame rearrangements with V and J called. Such tables lack part of the clones; where checked against another copy, unresolved V genes explain under half of the gap, and the rest is unexplained. The sample yields 35,000 or so clones; around 70% were counted once. The top ten constitute approximately 14% of the sample. What the time point label conveys for this sample: cycle 2 day 1 (C2D1) of nivolumab. Relapse after autologous stem cell transplantation had occurred in all trial patients, and cohorts A, B and C were distinguished by prior brentuximab vedotin exposure. Here the sequenced sample was peripheral blood mononuclear cells (PBMCs), taken before the second cycle of nivolumab. The origin of the receptors is a human donor with classical Hodgkin lymphoma.

The chain couples TRBV7-6 to TRBJ2-5, with a tentative D call TRBD2 (6 bases). Per germline, CDR1 SGHVS and CDR2 FNYEAQ. The V and J ends lost 5 bases and 2 bases respectively, with 15 bases between them. The CDR3 contains 15 residues. The CDR3 sequence is CASSRDWATQETQYF. In nucleotides, the CDR3 is TGTGCCAGCAGCCGGGACTGGGCGACTCAAGAGACCCAGTACTTC.

This chain connects TRBV7-9 to TRBJ2-7; TRBD2 is a possible D gene (6 bases). The CDR3 extends over 13 amino acids. Germline V CDR1 and CDR2: SEHNR, FQNEAQ (reference sequence). Trimming removed 5 bases from V and 3 bases from J, with 11 bases in between. The CDR3 reads CASSHAGLYEQYF. The CDR3 bases are TGTGCCAGCAGCCACGCGGGACTCTACGAGCAGTACTTC. The complete variable domain, with remaining parts taken from reference TRBV7-9 and TRBJ2-7, reads DTGVSQNPRHKITKRGQNVTFRCDPISEHNRLYWYRQTLGQGPEFLTYFQNEAQLEKSRLLSDRFSAERPKGSFSTLEIQRTEQGDSAMYLCASSHAGLYEQYFGPGTRLTVT.

The chain uses TRBV19 and TRBJ2-5; TRBD1 matches 9 bases. With V trimmed by 4 bases and J by 5 bases, 5 bases remained unmatched. CDR3 length equals 14 residues. Germline values: CDR1 LNHDA, CDR2 SQIVND (reference sequence). CDR3 nucleotide sequence: TGTGCCAGTAGTACGGGACAGGGATTCGAGACCCAGTACTTC. This translates into CASSTGQGFETQYF.

This clone was detected many times. This chain's CDR3 is CASSAYRPEAFF. The CDR3 region has the DNA TGTGCCAGCAGTGCGTACAGGCCTGAAGCTTTCTTT. The rearrangement uses TRBV6-1 and TRBJ1-1, with a possible D match to TRBD1 (5 bases). The CDR3 runs 12 residues. Trimming took 4 bases from V and 6 from J, leaving 9 bases between them. Germline V gene sequence: CDR1 MNHNS, CDR2 SASEGT.

The V call is TRBV25-1, the J call TRBJ1-1, with D tentatively TRBD1 (6 bases). CDR3 length: 14 amino acids. Germline V gene data show CDR1 as MGHDK and CDR2 as SYGVNS. With 6 bases removed from V and 4 bases from J, the gap between germline ends came to 15 bases. CDR3 nucleotides: TGTGCCAGCAGGACGAAAAGGGGGGGCACTGAAGCTTTCTTT. Translation: CASRTKRGGTEAFF.

V usage is TRBV6-5 and J usage is TRBJ2-7; 9 bases match TRBD1. CDR1 MNHEY and CDR2 SVGAGI come from the germline V gene. V dropped 5 bases and J dropped 1; count of bases not matched to a gene: 6. The CDR3 is 15 residues long. CDR3 sequence reads: CASSKPGTGSYEQYF. CDR3 coding DNA: TGTGCCAGCAGTAAACCCGGGACAGGGTCCTACGAGCAGTACTTC.

To note about this clone: This sample includes further DNA sequences coding for the same CDR3. The chain links TRBV7-9 to TRBJ1-4; D perhaps matches TRBD1 (5 bases). Trimming removed 4 bases from V and 5 bases from J, with 11 bases in between. The CDR3 totals 14 residues. Germline CDR1 SEHNR, CDR2 FQNEAQ (reference sequence). CDR3 loop: CASSSGRGNEKLFF. CDR3 in DNA: TGTGCCAGCAGCTCCGGACGGGGCAATGAAAAACTGTTTTTT.

This clone is labeled as medium-sized. The V gene is TRBV6-6, the J gene TRBJ1-2; D remains ambiguous. This CDR3 has 14 amino acids. Germline lookup yields CDR1 MNHNY and CDR2 SVGAGI (reference sequence). The V end lost 5 bases, the J end lost 2 bases, and 12 bases lay between the germline ends. The CDR3 DNA reads as TGTGCCAGCAGTCCAGACGGTGGCAACTATGGCTACACCTTC. This encodes CASSPDGGNYGYTF.

V is TRBV27 and J is TRBJ1-2; 9 bases map to TRBD1. The CDR3 loop spans 13 amino acids. Germline loops: CDR1 MNHEY, CDR2 SMNVEV (reference sequence). The junction had 9 bases not matched to a gene; V was cut back by 6 bases and J by 10 bases. CDR3 bases: TGTGCCAGCAGCCAACAGGGGGCAGGGGACTACACCTTC. Its protein product is CASSQQGAGDYTF.

The rearrangement joins TRBV2 to TRBJ2-1, with 9 bases fitting TRBD2. The CDR3 totals 15 residues. Germline V gene data show CDR1 as SNHLY and CDR2 as FYNNEI. Germline trimming cut 3 bases from V and 7 bases from J; bases unmatched to any gene: 7. The CDR3 protein is CASSDLRGGLNEQFF. CDR3 DNA sequence: TGTGCCAGCAGTGATCTGCGGGGGGGATTAAATGAGCAGTTCTTC.

The rearrangement joins TRBV9 to TRBJ2-3, with D maybe TRBD2 (6 bases). The CDR3 length is 13 residues. V was trimmed by 3 bases and J by 4 bases, leaving 9 bases between them. CDR1 SGDLS and CDR2 YYNGEE come from the germline V gene. For the CDR3, the DNA is TGTGCCAGCAGCGCGGGGGTTTCAGATACGCAGTATTTT. This translates into CASSAGVSDTQYF.